This entry lists 24 T cell receptor beta chains sequenced from one sample in a study of early T cells in non-severe SARS-CoV-2 infection. MiXCR, run by TCRdb on the 5' RACE reads, gives a single entry per CDR3 protein. The sample lists roughly 61,000 distinct CDR3 sequences, about a tenth occurring once. Input material: whole blood. Every receptor here comes from an adult who was a healthcare worker with PCR-confirmed SARS-CoV-2 infection or an uninfected control (not recorded which).

This clonotype showed up just a few times. This chain joins TRBV19 and TRBJ2-7; tentatively, D is TRBD1 (6 bases). There are 14 residues in the CDR3. CDR1 is LNHDA, CDR2 SQIVND, per germline (reference sequence). Trimming stripped 6 bases from V and 4 bases from J, with 16 bases between. CDR3 coding DNA: TGTGCCAGTAGCACTCCCACAGGGATATACGAGCAGTACTTC. It is translated as CASSTPTGIYEQYF.

The rearrangement uses TRBV5-6 and TRBJ2-7, with no clear D. From germline, CDR1 is SGHDT and CDR2 YYEEEE. Trimming took off 1 base at V and 2 bases at J, with 4 bases between the two ends. The CDR3 extends over 12 amino acids. The CDR3 bases are TGTGCCAGCAGCTTGACAGCCTACGAGCAGTACTTC. It specifies CASSLTAYEQYF.

This clonotype was observed at least ten times. This chain links TRBV7-7 with TRBJ2-2; a weak D match, TRBD2 (6 bases). The CDR3 is made up of 13 amino acids. The germline V gene has CDR1 SSHAT and CDR2 FNYEAQ (reference sequence). CDR3 sequence reads: CATRGGVTGELFF. The CDR3 nucleotides are TGTGCTACCAGAGGAGGGGTGACCGGGGAGCTGTTTTTT.

This clonotype was recorded at least ten times. The rearrangement joins TRBV30 to TRBJ1-1, with D unclear. The V and J ends lost 2 bases and 0 bases respectively, with 7 bases between them. Per germline, CDR1 GTSNPN and CDR2 SVGIG (reference sequence). The CDR3 contains 13 residues. The chain's CDR3 is CAWSLYMNTEAFF. As DNA, the CDR3 is TGTGCCTGGAGTCTTTATATGAACACTGAAGCTTTCTTT.

The V and J genes are TRBV10-3 and TRBJ1-4; TRBD1 matches at 8 bases. The CDR3 consists of 12 residues. From germline, CDR1 is ENHRY and CDR2 SYGVKD. Unmatched junction bases numbered 5, after V lost 10 bases and J lost 7 bases. The CDR3 nucleotides read TGTGCCACACACACAGGGGGTGAAAAACTGTTTTTT. It yields the protein CATHTGGEKLFF.

The CDR3 region has the DNA TGTGCCAGCAGTGAAGGTAGATACTTC. Translating it yields CASSEGRYF. This chain joins TRBV6-1 and TRBJ2-7; D remains unclear. The CDR3 consists of 9 residues. Trimming removed 1 base from V and 13 bases from J, with 5 bases in between. Germline CDR1 and CDR2: MNHNS and SASEGT.

This clonotype was observed many times. CDR3 residues: CASTRDRGAYGYTF. Here the CDR3 DNA reads TGTGCCAGTACCCGAGACAGGGGAGCCTATGGCTACACCTTC. The chain couples TRBV19 to TRBJ1-2; 8 nucleotides line up with TRBD1. CDR1 LNHDA and CDR2 SQIVND come from the germline V gene (reference sequence). CDR3 length: 14 amino acids. V shed 7 bases and J 4 bases; nucleotides not matched to a gene: 8.

A note on this clonotype: A read error may produce the germline difference seen at one junction end. V is TRBV6-5 and J is TRBJ2-7, with D possibly matching TRBD1 (6 bases). CDR1 is MNHEY and CDR2 is SVGAGI in the germline V gene. The CDR3 consists of 15 residues. Here the CDR3 DNA reads TGTGCCGGCAGTTACGAAAGGACAGAAGCCTACGAGCAGTACTTC. Its translation is CAGSYERTEAYEQYF.

The V call is TRBV6-1, the J call TRBJ1-4; TRBD1 matches 8 bases. Per germline, CDR1 MNHNS and CDR2 SASEGT. Losses at the gene ends were 8 bases for V and 7 bases for J; bases not matched to a gene: 6. The CDR3 length is 13 residues. CDR3 in amino acids: CASSQDRGEKLFF. CDR3 nucleotides: TGTGCCAGCTCGCAAGACAGGGGTGAAAAACTGTTTTTT.

This clonotype has a count of ten or more. V usage is TRBV4-1 and J usage is TRBJ1-2, with D tentatively TRBD1 (5 bases). Germline V gene sequence: CDR1 MGHRA, CDR2 YSYEKL. This CDR3 is built from 16 residues. Trimming removed 3 bases at V and 6 bases at J, with 20 bases between. The CDR3 coding sequence is TGCGCCAGCAGCCATCCTATGGGCGAAGGGGAAGATGGCTACACCTTC. Translation: CASSHPMGEGEDGYTF.

This clonotype was observed at least ten times. The rearrangement joins TRBV6-1 to TRBJ1-1; no reliable D call. The V end was cut by 5 bases, the J end by 2 bases, with 12 bases between. The germline V gene has CDR1 MNHNS and CDR2 SASEGT. The CDR3 consists of 14 residues. In nucleotides, the CDR3 is TGTGCCAGCAGTAGGGTGGACGTTAACACTGAAGCTTTCTTT. Amino acid sequence: CASSRVDVNTEAFF.

This clonotype was seen repeatedly, ten times or more. The DNA for the CDR3 is TGTGCCACCTCCGAAATCGATCAGCCCCAGCATTTT. Translating it yields CATSEIDQPQHF. This chain links TRBV19 with TRBJ1-5; no definite D call. Germline loops: CDR1 LNHDA, CDR2 SQIVND (reference sequence). Trimming pared 10 bases from V and 5 bases from J, leaving 12 bases between. The CDR3 length is 12 residues.

This clonotype appeared a few times. This rearrangement joins TRBV14 to TRBJ2-5; D gene ambiguous. CDR3 length: 15 residues. Germline CDR1 SGHDN, CDR2 FVKESK. Trimming cost V 0 bases and J 1 base, with 9 bases left between them. CDR3 in amino acids: CASSQDRVFQETQYF. CDR3 DNA sequence: TGTGCCAGCAGCCAAGATAGGGTATTCCAAGAGACCCAGTACTTC.

This clonotype is a singleton in its sample. A much larger clonotype is one base distant, so this may be a read error. V usage is TRBV29-1 and J usage is TRBJ2-5; 8 nucleotides align to TRBD2. Germline V gene lookup returns CDR1 SQVTM and CDR2 ANQGSEA. V trimming: 7 bases; J trimming: 5 bases; junction bases outside the gene matches: 6. This CDR3 is built from 12 residues. The CDR3 bases are TGCAGCGCCCGGGGGGGCCTGGAGACCCAGTACTTC. This sequence encodes CSARGGLETQYF.

This clonotype has just a few counts. This chain connects TRBV10-3 to TRBJ2-5; tentatively, D is TRBD1 (6 bases). This CDR3 region has 12 residues. Trimming left V 6 bases short and J 5 bases short, with 10 bases between. Germline CDR1 ENHRY, CDR2 SYGVKD. The CDR3 sequence is CAIRGAHETQYF. CDR3 bases: TGTGCCATCAGGGGGGCCCACGAGACCCAGTACTTC.

The chain recombines TRBV7-8 with TRBJ2-2; 10 bases fit TRBD1. This CDR3 is 14 amino acids long. In germline, CDR1 is SGHVS, CDR2 FQNEAQ. After removal of 8 bases from V and 4 bases from J, the junction contained 4 bases not matched to a gene. The DNA of the CDR3 is TGTGCCAGCGGGACAGGGGCAGGCACCGGGGAGCTGTTTTTT. Translated, it gives CASGTGAGTGELFF.

The gene calls are TRBV4-3 and TRBJ1-2, with a tentative D call TRBD1 (6 bases). Germline V gives CDR1 LGHNA, CDR2 YSLEER. The CDR3 spans 14 residues. Trimming shortened V by 4 bases and J by 2 bases, and 11 bases separated the two germline ends. CDR3 residues: CASSPFRGNYGYTF. For the CDR3, the DNA is TGCGCCAGCAGCCCTTTCAGGGGCAACTATGGCTACACCTTC.

This clonotype came up many times. The rearrangement links TRBV7-8 to TRBJ1-1, with TRBD1 identical over 7 bases. J gave up 5 bases and V 3 bases, and 6 bases lay outside the gene matches. The length of the CDR3 is 14 residues. From germline, CDR1 is SGHVS and CDR2 FQNEAQ. Here the CDR3 reads CASSLGQPKTEAFF. In DNA, the CDR3 is TGTGCCAGCAGCTTGGGACAGCCAAAAACTGAAGCTTTCTTT.

This chain uses TRBV7-2 with TRBJ2-1, with 9 bases fitting TRBD2. The V segment lost 5 bases and the J segment 6 bases; nucleotides outside the gene matches: 11. The V gene's germline CDR1 is SGHTA and CDR2 FQGNSA. CDR3 length: 16 residues. CDR3 nucleotide sequence: TGTGCCAGCAGCCCACAACCGGGACTAGCTAGCAATGAGCAGTTCTTC. Amino acids: CASSPQPGLASNEQFF.

The chain is built from TRBV7-2 and TRBJ2-5; 11 bases are a match to TRBD2. Germline CDR1 reads SGHTA; CDR2 reads FQGNSA. V lost 2 bases, J lost 7 bases, and 6 bases stayed unmatched. The CDR3 is made up of 15 amino acids. Here the CDR3 DNA reads TGTGCCAGCAGCTTAAGATCTAGCGGGGGGACGACCCAGTACTTC. Translating gives CASSLRSSGGTTQYF. Full variable domain (rest looked up from reference TRBV7-2 and TRBJ2-5): GAGVSQSPSNKVTEKGKDVELRCDPISGHTALYWYRQSLGQGLEFLIYFQGNSAPDKSGLPSDRFSAERTGGSVSTLTIQRTQQEDSAVYLCASSLRSSGGTTQYFGPGTRLLVL.

This clonotype was observed a handful of times. The rearrangement links TRBV5-1 to TRBJ2-5, with TRBD1 matching over 7 bases. Germline trimming cut 7 bases from V and 1 base from J; bases unmatched to any gene: 4. This CDR3 comprises 13 residues. Germline V gene data show CDR1 as SGHRS and CDR2 as YFSETQ. CDR3 nucleotides: TGCGCCAGCCGACAGGGACCCCAAGAGACCCAGTACTTC. It yields the protein CASRQGPQETQYF.

The sample holds many counts of this clonotype. The chain is built from TRBV5-4 and TRBJ2-1; TRBD2 agrees at 8 bases. With 2 bases clipped from V and 3 bases from J, the junction kept 4 bases outside the gene matches. The germline V gene encodes CDR1 SGHNT and CDR2 YYREEE (reference sequence). This CDR3 comprises 15 residues. The CDR3 DNA reads as TGTGCCAGCAGCTTCGGGGGGGTAGTCTACAATGAGCAGTTCTTC. This sequence encodes CASSFGGVVYNEQFF.

V gene TRBV6-2 or TRBV6-3 combines with J gene TRBJ2-3; no firm D call. CDR1 MNHEY and CDR2 SVGEGT come from the germline V gene. The length of the CDR3 is 13 residues. Trimming took off 5 bases at V and 4 bases at J, with 10 bases between the two ends. The CDR3 sequence is CASSRHPADTQYF. CDR3 coding DNA: TGTGCCAGCAGTCGCCACCCGGCAGATACGCAGTATTTT.

This clonotype was counted ten times or more. The V call is TRBV7-2, the J call TRBJ2-3; no clear D. V was pared by 5 bases and J by 2 bases, with 8 bases between. The CDR3 is 13 residues long. Germline lookup yields CDR1 SGHTA and CDR2 FQGNSA. CDR3 sequence: CASSPPYTDTQYF. The CDR3 nucleotides read TGTGCCAGCAGCCCGCCTTACACAGATACGCAGTATTTT.